Here is one T cell receptor beta chain with its context. Sequence at one end of the junction differs from germline and may be a read error. The data derive from a study of T-cell memory formation after mild COVID-19. Germline lookup yields CDR1 MNHNS and CDR2 SASEGT. This CDR3 has 13 amino acids. A single record per CDR3 protein comes from TCRdb applying MiXCR to the 5' RACE reads. The sample contains more than 350,000 distinct CDR3 sequences, over 20% of which appear only once. The V gene is TRBV6-1, the J gene TRBJ2-3, with D hard to call. This receptor was obtained from an adult woman who had mild COVID-19 (a few samples of this study predate the infection). Cell type and time point are not known. Sequencing was done on a sample of PBMCs or a T cell subset sorted from them (not recorded which). CDR3 DNA sequence: TGTGCCAGCATTGAATTTGAGGAAGATACGCAGTATTTT. Its translation is CASIEFEEDTQYF.